This T cell receptor beta chain was recorded in a study of blood T cell repertoires in COVID-19. The study assigned cohorts using participant-reported clinical history. Recovery meant two consecutive negative NP/OP PCR tests, professional clearance, or resolved symptoms. Per the study methods: Estimated nucleated cell counts came from reference gene primer amplification. The protocol was immunoSEQ multiplex PCR, while the TCRdb copy is restricted to in-frame clones and leaves out a portion. D and trimming come from the DNA, and the V and J calls and clone size come from that table. This table has about 200,000 clones, about 80% appearing once. The ends were cut back, 5 bases at V and 5 bases at J, with 14 bases in the middle. The CDR3 consists of 14 residues. Germline CDR1 SGHRS, CDR2 YFSETQ.

The sample was PBMCs or T cells enriched from blood (not recorded which). The TCR sequence derives from a man aged 40-49 years who had recovered from COVID-19. The rearrangement uses TRBV5-1 and TRBJ2-1, with D possibly being TRBD2 (6 bases). CDR3 nucleotides: TGCGCCAGCAGTCTTGGCGGGACTGACAATGAGCAGTTCTTC. The encoded protein is CASSLGGTDNEQFF.